The T cell receptor beta chain described here comes from a study of blood T cell repertoires in COVID-19. Across the whole study: The United States, Italy and Spain provided the acute and convalescent COVID-19 samples. Sample material is recorded as cDNA or gDNA derived from T cells, B-cell-depleted T cells, or PBMCs.

Authors' methods: How many nucleated cells were present was estimated from reference gene primer amplification. The assay was immunoSEQ multiplex PCR, and TCRdb's table has in-frame clones only and misses some. Clone size and the V and J calls come from that table; the DNA yielded D and trimming. The profile shows some 250,000 clones, just under 85% of them singletons. The table lists this clone with a few counts. CDR3 size: 13 residues. From germline, CDR1 is MNHEY and CDR2 SVGAGI. With 7 bases removed from V and 4 bases from J, the gap between germline ends came to 11 bases. The sample taken for sequencing was peripheral blood. The rearrangement links TRBV6-5 to TRBJ1-3; no reliable D call. This clonotype originated in a woman older than 75 with acute or convalescent COVID-19. DNA of the CDR3: TGTGCCAGCATGACGCCCGGGGGAAACACCATATATTTT. This gives the protein CASMTPGGNTIYF.